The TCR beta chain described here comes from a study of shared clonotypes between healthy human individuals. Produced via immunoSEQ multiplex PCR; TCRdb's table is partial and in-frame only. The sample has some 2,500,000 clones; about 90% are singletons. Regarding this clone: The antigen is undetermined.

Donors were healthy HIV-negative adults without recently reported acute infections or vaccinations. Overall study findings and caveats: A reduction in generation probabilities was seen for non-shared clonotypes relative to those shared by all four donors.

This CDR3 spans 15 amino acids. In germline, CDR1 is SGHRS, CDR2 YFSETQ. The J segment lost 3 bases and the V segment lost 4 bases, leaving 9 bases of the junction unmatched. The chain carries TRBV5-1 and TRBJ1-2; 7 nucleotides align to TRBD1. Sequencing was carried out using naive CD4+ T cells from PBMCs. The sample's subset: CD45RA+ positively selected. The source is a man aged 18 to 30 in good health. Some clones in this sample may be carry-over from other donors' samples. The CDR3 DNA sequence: TGCGCCAGCAGCGTGTCACAGGGGTGGGACTATGGCTACACCTTC. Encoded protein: CASSVSQGWDYGYTF.